This T cell receptor beta chain was observed in a study of memory CD4+ T cells and cytomegalovirus serostatus. Study results and limitations: Median bootstrapped AUC for CMV status was roughly 0.95 originally, just under 0.93 US-trained. Of approximately 150 reported CMV TCRbeta sequences, 60 to 85 were found in memory CD4+ repertoires.

The germline V gene has CDR1 MNHEY and CDR2 SMNVEV (reference sequence). This CDR3 is built from 11 residues. V lost 4 bases, J lost 6 bases, and 5 bases lay in between. In the source study's methods: After removing out-of-frame reads, around 2 million distinct TCRbeta sequences remained. The assay was immunoSEQ multiplex PCR, and TCRdb's table has in-frame clones only and misses some. The V and J calls and clone size were taken over from that table, and D and trimming were inferred from the DNA. Of over 55,000 clones detected, less than 85% appear once; the ten largest clones hold about 0.8%. Of note for this clone: Its antigen remains unidentified. Other nucleotide sequences in the sample specify the same CDR3.

Single viable CD3+CD4+CD8-CD45RO+ cells were sorted as the memory CD4+ T cells. Serostatus was set by detecting CMV pp150, pp28, p38, p52 IgG. The source is an adult in good health and CMV-seronegative. Sequencing input: memory CD4+ T cells from blood. This chain connects TRBV27 to TRBJ2-3, with D hard to call. Here the CDR3 DNA reads TGTGCCAGCAGTTCGTTGGATACGCAGTATTTT. It encodes CASSSLDTQYF.